Below, one TCR beta chain is given with its context. The record originates from a study of blood T cell repertoires in COVID-19. Germline V lookup: CDR1 LNHDA, CDR2 SQIVND (reference sequence). Trimming removed 6 bases from V and 0 bases from J, with 12 bases in between. The CDR3 spans 14 residues. Assay used: immunoSEQ multiplex PCR; TCRdb lists only in-frame clones, some missing. The sample has tens of thousands of clones, 85% to 90% seen once; the top ten hold 6.9%. This receptor was taken from a man aged 50 to 59 with active COVID-19. The chain has TRBV19 and TRBJ2-7; D unclear. The sample consisted of peripheral blood. The DNA for the CDR3 is TGTGCCAGTAGCGCTTACGGTTTCTCCTACGAGCAGTACTTC. This sequence encodes CASSAYGFSYEQYF.